The clone carrying this TCR beta chain was seen repeatedly, ten times or more. What it binds is unknown. This sample was included in a study of metastatic and nonmetastatic thyroid tumors. Across the study: Malignant and benign thyroid patients had repertoires compared in peripheral blood and tumor or nodule tissue.

Treatment of any kind had been given to no patient before thyroid surgery. The study, taken as a whole, reports: The reported finding was significantly higher TCR beta diversity in malignant thyroid tumors relative to benign nodules, in blood and tumor.

The CDR3 length is 14 residues. Germline V gives CDR1 SGHTS, CDR2 YDEGEE. V lost 2 bases and J 4 bases, leaving 12 bases between the germline ends. Original processing methods: A papillary thyroid cancer distant-metastasis classifier was built from CDR3 differences across clinicopathological groups. TCRdb re-called the PCR reads with MiXCR. TCRdb's processing, not the authors', yielded these V and J calls. The table shows about 43,000 clones, with roughly 10% occurring only once. The chain recombines TRBV5-8 with TRBJ1-1; D possibly corresponds to TRBD1 (6 bases). The sequence was obtained from a female donor with papillary thyroid cancer or a benign thyroid nodule (not recorded which). Some clones in this sample may be carry-over from other donors' samples. Sequencing was done on a sample of blood. The CDR3: CASSFAGAGTEAFF. The CDR3 DNA reads TGTGCCAGCAGCTTCGCGGGGGCTGGCACTGAAGCTTTCTTT.